The present TCR beta chain was sequenced within a study of identical twins. A universal primer site was added by template switching, and unique molecular identifiers were carried by the cDNA. TCRdb reprocessed the 5' RACE reads via MiXCR and lists one record per CDR3 protein. Among roughly 250,000 distinct CDR3 sequences, about 7.3% were seen once, and the ten largest hold roughly 3.4%. This clonotype was recorded a few times. Separately, the same data were catalogued under a study of yellow fever vaccine responses in identical twins.

The sequence was collected from a woman between 18 and 30 years old in good health. The specimen sequenced was memory (CD45RO+) T cells sorted from blood.

CDR3: CASSDTDGRELFF. The CDR3 bases are TGTGCCAGCAGCGATACGGACGGGAGGGAGCTGTTTTTT. The rearrangement uses TRBV3-1 and TRBJ2-2; a possible D gene is TRBD2 (5 bases). Germline values: CDR1 LGHDT, CDR2 YNNKEL (reference sequence). The CDR3 has 13 residues. V lost 5 bases, J lost 9 bases, and 13 bases lay in between.